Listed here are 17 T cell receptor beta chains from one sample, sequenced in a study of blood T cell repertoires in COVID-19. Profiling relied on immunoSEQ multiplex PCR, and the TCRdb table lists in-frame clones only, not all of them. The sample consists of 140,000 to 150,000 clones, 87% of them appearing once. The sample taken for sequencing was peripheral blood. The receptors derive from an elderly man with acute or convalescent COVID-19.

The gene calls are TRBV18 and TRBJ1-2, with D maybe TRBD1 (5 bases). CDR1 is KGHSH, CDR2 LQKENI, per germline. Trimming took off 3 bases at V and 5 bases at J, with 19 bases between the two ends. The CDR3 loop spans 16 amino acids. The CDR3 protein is CASSPTGRDAWYGYTF. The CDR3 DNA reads TGTGCCAGCTCACCCACGGGCAGGGATGCGTGGTATGGCTACACCTTC.

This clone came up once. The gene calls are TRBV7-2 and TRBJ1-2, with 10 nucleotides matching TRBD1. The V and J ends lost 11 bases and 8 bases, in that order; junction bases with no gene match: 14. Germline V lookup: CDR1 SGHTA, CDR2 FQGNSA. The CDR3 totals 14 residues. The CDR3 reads CASGQGSSVGGYTF. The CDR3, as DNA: TGTGCCTCGGGACAGGGGTCGTCGGTGGGAGGCTACACCTTC.

The chain's CDR3 is CASSYSDRPNYGYTF. For the CDR3, the DNA is TGTGCCAGCAGTTACTCGGACAGACCTAACTATGGCTACACCTTC. J is TRBJ1-2 and V is TRBV6-2 or TRBV6-3, with D possibly being TRBD1 (6 bases). V lost 0 bases, J lost 0 bases, and 8 bases lay in between. The CDR3 totals 15 residues. Germline V CDR1 and CDR2: MNHEY, SVGEGT.

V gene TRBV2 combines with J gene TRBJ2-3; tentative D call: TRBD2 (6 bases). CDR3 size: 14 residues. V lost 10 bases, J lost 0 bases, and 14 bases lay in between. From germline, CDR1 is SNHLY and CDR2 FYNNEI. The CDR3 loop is CATKLASSTDTQYF. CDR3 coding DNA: TGTGCCACCAAACTAGCATCTAGCACAGATACGCAGTATTTT.

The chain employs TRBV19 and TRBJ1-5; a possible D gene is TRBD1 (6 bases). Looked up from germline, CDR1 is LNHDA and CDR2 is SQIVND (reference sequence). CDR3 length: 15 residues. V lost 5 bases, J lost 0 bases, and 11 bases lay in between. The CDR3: CASSVQGSSNQPQHF. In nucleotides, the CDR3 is TGTGCCAGTAGTGTCCAGGGGAGTAGCAATCAGCCCCAGCATTTT.

DNA of the CDR3: TGTGCCAGCAGCTTGGGGGGGGCCGAAGCTTTCTTT. Translated, it gives CASSLGGAEAFF. This sequence joins TRBV27 and TRBJ1-1; D possibly corresponds to TRBD1 (6 bases). This CDR3 region has 12 residues. V was cut by 6 bases and J by 8 bases, with 13 bases left in between. CDR1 is MNHEY and CDR2 is SMNVEV in the germline V gene (reference sequence).

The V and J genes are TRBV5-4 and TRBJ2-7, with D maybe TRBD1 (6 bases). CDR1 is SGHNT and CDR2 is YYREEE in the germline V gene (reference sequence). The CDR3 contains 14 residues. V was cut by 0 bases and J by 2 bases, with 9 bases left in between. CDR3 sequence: CASSLAGQTYEQYF. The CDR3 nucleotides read TGTGCCAGCAGCTTGGCAGGACAGACCTACGAGCAGTACTTC.

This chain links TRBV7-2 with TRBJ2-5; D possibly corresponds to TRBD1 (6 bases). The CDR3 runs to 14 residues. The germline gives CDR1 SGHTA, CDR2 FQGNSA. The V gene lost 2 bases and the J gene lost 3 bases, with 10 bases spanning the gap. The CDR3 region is CASSLLGTKETQYF. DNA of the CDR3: TGTGCCAGCAGCTTATTGGGGACAAAAGAGACCCAGTACTTC.

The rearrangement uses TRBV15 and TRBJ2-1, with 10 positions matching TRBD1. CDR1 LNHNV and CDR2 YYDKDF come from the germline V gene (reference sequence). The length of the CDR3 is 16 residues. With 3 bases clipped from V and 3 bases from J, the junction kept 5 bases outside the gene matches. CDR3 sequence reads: CATSRRTGGNYNEQFF. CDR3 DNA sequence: TGTGCCACCAGCAGGAGGACAGGGGGAAACTACAATGAGCAGTTCTTC.

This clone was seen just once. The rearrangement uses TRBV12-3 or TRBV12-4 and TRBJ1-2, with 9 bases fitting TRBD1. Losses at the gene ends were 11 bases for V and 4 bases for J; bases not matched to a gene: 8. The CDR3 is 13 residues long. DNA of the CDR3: TGTGCCTGTCACAGGGGGCCGGGCTATGGCTACACCTTC. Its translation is CACHRGPGYGYTF.

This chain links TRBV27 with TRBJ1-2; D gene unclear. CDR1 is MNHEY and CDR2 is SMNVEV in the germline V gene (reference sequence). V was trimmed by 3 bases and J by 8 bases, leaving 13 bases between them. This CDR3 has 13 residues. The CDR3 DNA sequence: TGTGCCAGCAGTTTGGCGGGAGAATGGGGCTACACCTTC. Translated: CASSLAGEWGYTF.

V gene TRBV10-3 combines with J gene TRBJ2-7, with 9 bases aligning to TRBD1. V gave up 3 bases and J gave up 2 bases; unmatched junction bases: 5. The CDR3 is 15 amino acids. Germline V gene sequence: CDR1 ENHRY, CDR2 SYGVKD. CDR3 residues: CAISDTGQGTYEQYF. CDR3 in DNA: TGTGCCATCAGTGATACGGGACAGGGTACCTACGAGCAGTACTTC.

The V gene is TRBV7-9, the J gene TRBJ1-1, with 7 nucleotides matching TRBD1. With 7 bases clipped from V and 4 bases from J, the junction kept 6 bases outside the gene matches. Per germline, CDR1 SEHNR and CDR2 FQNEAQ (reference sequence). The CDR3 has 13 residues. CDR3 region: CASNPGQTTEAFF. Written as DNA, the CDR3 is TGTGCCAGCAACCCGGGACAGACCACTGAAGCTTTCTTT. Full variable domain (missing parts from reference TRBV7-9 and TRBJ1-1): DTGVSQNPRHKITKRGQNVTFRCDPISEHNRLYWYRQTLGQGPEFLTYFQNEAQLEKSRLLSDRFSAERPKGSFSTLEIQRTEQGDSAMYLCASNPGQTTEAFFGQGTRLTVV.

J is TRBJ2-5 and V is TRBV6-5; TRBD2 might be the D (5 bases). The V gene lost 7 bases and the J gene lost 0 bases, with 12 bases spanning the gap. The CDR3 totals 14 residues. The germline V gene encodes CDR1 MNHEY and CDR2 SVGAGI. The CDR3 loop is CASKNSGYQETQYF. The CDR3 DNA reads TGTGCCAGCAAAAATTCGGGATACCAAGAGACCCAGTACTTC.

Here the CDR3 DNA reads TGTGCCAGTAGTTTCGGAAGGGGGGGGACCCGAGAGACCCAGTACTTC. This gives the protein CASSFGRGGTRETQYF. The chain uses TRBV19 and TRBJ2-5; D possibly corresponds to TRBD2 (7 bases). CDR1 is LNHDA and CDR2 is SQIVND in the germline V gene (reference sequence). The CDR3 is 16 residues long. The V and J ends lost 5 bases and 4 bases respectively, with 20 bases between them.

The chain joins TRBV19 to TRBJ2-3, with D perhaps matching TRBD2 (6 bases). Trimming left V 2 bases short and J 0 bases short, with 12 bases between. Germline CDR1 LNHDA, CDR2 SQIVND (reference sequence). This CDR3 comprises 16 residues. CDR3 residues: CASSIKLALSTDTQYF. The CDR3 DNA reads TGTGCCAGTAGTATAAAACTAGCCCTAAGCACAGATACGCAGTATTTT.

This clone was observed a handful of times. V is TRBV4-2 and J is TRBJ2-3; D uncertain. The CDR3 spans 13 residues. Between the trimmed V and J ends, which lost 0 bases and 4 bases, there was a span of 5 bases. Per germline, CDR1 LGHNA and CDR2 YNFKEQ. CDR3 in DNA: TGTGCCAGCAGCCAAGATGTCTCAGATACGCAGTATTTT. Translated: CASSQDVSDTQYF.